These 24 T cell receptor beta chains originate from one sample sequenced in a study of CD8 T cells in Susac syndrome. An amount of RNA that ranged from roughly 0.5 to 1 ug was reverse transcribed with random hexamers. TCRdb re-analysed the immunoSEQ multiplex PCR reads in MiXCR, keeping a single row per CDR3 protein. The sample shows around 150,000 distinct CDR3 sequences, roughly 94% of them seen only once. The material sequenced was CD4+ T cells from PBMCs. These receptors all stem from a human donor with Susac syndrome.

The V and J genes are TRBV10-3 and TRBJ2-1; the D gene is possibly TRBD1 (5 bases). CDR1 and CDR2 (germline): ENHRY, SYGVKD. The CDR3 spans 15 residues. Trimming cost V 6 bases and J 5 bases, with 17 bases left between them. The CDR3 loop is CAISQGELLNNEQFF. CDR3 nucleotides: TGTGCCATCAGCCAGGGTGAACTACTGAACAATGAGCAGTTCTTC.

This clonotype was counted a single time. The chain recombines TRBV19 with TRBJ1-2, with no clear D. CDR3 size: 12 residues. Trimming took 5 bases from V and 6 from J, leaving 10 bases between them. The germline CDR1 and CDR2 sequences are LNHDA and SQIVND (reference sequence). CDR3 nucleotides: TGTGCCAGTAGTCCAGGACCTCATGGCTACACCTTC. Encoded protein: CASSPGPHGYTF.

This clonotype was seen a handful of times. The junction does not match germline at one end; this may be a read error. J is TRBJ2-1 and V is TRBV7-8, with a possible D match to TRBD2 (5 bases). CDR1 is SGHVS and CDR2 is FQNEAQ in the germline V gene. The CDR3 is made up of 11 amino acids. The CDR3 spells CASSLASEQFF. Here the CDR3 DNA reads TGTGCCAGCAGCCTAGCATCCGAGCAGTTCTTC.

The table lists this clonotype with a few counts. The chain couples TRBV30 to TRBJ2-7; maybe TRBD1 (5 bases). This CDR3 region has 13 residues. Germline CDR1 and CDR2: GTSNPN and SVGIG (reference sequence). Trimming cost V 4 bases and J 0 bases, with 10 bases left between them. DNA of the CDR3: TGTGCCTGGAAGGGGCCGGGCTCCTACGAGCAGTACTTC. It yields the protein CAWKGPGSYEQYF.

The chain joins TRBV2 to TRBJ2-1; D may be TRBD1 (6 bases). Germline CDR1 SNHLY, CDR2 FYNNEI. V was pared by 6 bases and J by 7 bases, with 13 bases between. CDR3 length: 13 residues. Here the CDR3 DNA reads TGTGCCAGCAGGAAGAATACAGGGAATGAGCAGTTCTTC. Its translation is CASRKNTGNEQFF.

The chain is built from TRBV12-3 or TRBV12-4 and TRBJ1-2; the match to TRBD1 covers 9 bases. The J segment lost 7 bases and the V segment lost 5 bases, leaving 2 bases of the junction unmatched. The CDR3 is made up of 12 amino acids. The chain's CDR3 is CASSTGGFGYTF. For the CDR3, the DNA is TGTGCCAGCAGTACAGGGGGCTTTGGCTACACCTTC.

This clonotype was recorded only once. This chain uses TRBV20-1 with TRBJ1-1, with no clear D. Germline values: CDR1 DFQATT, CDR2 SNEGSKA (reference sequence). Trimming removed 5 bases from V and 6 bases from J, with 16 bases in between. The length of the CDR3 is 13 residues. In nucleotides, the CDR3 is TGCAGTGCTGCGAGCCAGGTGGGCGCTGAAGCTTTCTTT. This codes for CSAASQVGAEAFF.

The V call is TRBV18, the J call TRBJ2-2, with D maybe TRBD1 (5 bases). The germline gives CDR1 KGHSH, CDR2 LQKENI. The V end was cut by 3 bases, the J end by 0 bases, with 8 bases between. This CDR3 region has 15 residues. CDR3 coding DNA: TGTGCCAGCTCACCGTCACAGGCGAACACCGGGGAGCTGTTTTTT. Encoded protein: CASSPSQANTGELFF. Based on the CDR3 plus reference TRBV18 and TRBJ2-2, the full variable domain is NAGVMQNPRHLVRRRGQEARLRCSPMKGHSHVYWYRQLPEEGLKFMVYLQKENIIDESGMPKERFSAEFPKEGPSILRIQQVVRGDSAAYFCASSPSQANTGELFFGEGSRLTVL.

This chain joins TRBV29-1 and TRBJ1-5; a weak D match, TRBD1 (6 bases). This CDR3 has 11 amino acids. Trimming took 4 bases from V and 13 from J, leaving 14 bases between them. The V gene's germline CDR1 is SQVTM and CDR2 ANQGSEA. The chain's CDR3 is CSVGEGGIQHF. DNA of the CDR3: TGCAGCGTTGGGGAGGGGGGGATTCAGCATTTT.

The chain couples TRBV20-1 to TRBJ1-1, with unresolved D. Germline V gene data show CDR1 as DFQATT and CDR2 as SNEGSKA (reference sequence). The CDR3 is made up of 13 amino acids. Trimming removed 7 bases at V and 1 base at J, with 13 bases between. The CDR3 region is CSGRDGGNTEAFF. The CDR3 DNA is TGCAGTGGTCGAGACGGCGGGAACACTGAAGCTTTCTTT.

The rearrangement links TRBV4-1 to TRBJ1-2; D is ambiguous. CDR1 is MGHRA, CDR2 YSYEKL, per germline. V lost 3 bases, J lost 4 bases, and 12 bases lay in between. CDR3 length: 14 residues. CDR3 sequence (DNA): TGCGCCAGCAGCCATCTAGGGAAACGCTATGGCTACACCTTC. Translated, it gives CASSHLGKRYGYTF.

V is TRBV6-6 and J is TRBJ2-5, with TRBD1 matching 7 bases. The CDR3 extends over 13 amino acids. V dropped 6 bases and J dropped 4; count of bases not matched to a gene: 5. CDR1 and CDR2 (germline): MNHNY, SVGAGI (reference sequence). This CDR3 is CASSRQGLETQYF. The CDR3 region has the DNA TGTGCCAGCAGCCGACAGGGTTTAGAGACCCAGTACTTC.

The genes are TRBV23-1 and TRBJ2-3; the D gene is possibly TRBD2 (5 bases). TRBV23-1 is annotated as an ORF whose role is uncertain. V lost 4 bases to trimming and J lost 4 bases, with 12 bases between them. CDR3 length equals 14 residues. CDR3 sequence (DNA): TGCGCCAGCAGTCGAGGGTTGGGAGCAGATACGCAGTATTTT. This sequence encodes CASSRGLGADTQYF.

The rearrangement joins TRBV20-1 to TRBJ2-7; TRBD1 matches 7 bases. The CDR3 spans 13 residues. V shed 2 bases and J 3 bases; nucleotides not matched to a gene: 4. The germline V gene encodes CDR1 DFQATT and CDR2 SNEGSKA (reference sequence). The DNA of the CDR3 is TGCAGTGCTAGAAGGGGGCAGATCTACGAGCAGTACTTC. This sequence encodes CSARRGQIYEQYF.

The gene calls are TRBV7-9 and TRBJ1-1; 7 bases are a match to TRBD1. This CDR3 is 15 amino acids long. From germline, CDR1 is SEHNR and CDR2 FQNEAQ (reference sequence). V lost 3 bases and J lost 1; bases outside the gene matches: 5. CDR3 amino acids: CASSFDRVTNTEAFF. Here the CDR3 DNA reads TGTGCCAGCAGCTTCGACAGGGTAACGAACACTGAAGCTTTCTTT.

The chain joins TRBV20-1 to TRBJ1-2, with D unresolved. Germline CDR1 DFQATT, CDR2 SNEGSKA (reference sequence). This CDR3 is 12 amino acids long. V was clipped by 7 bases and J by 3 bases, with 12 bases between them. CDR3 loop: CSEASQYYGYTF. The CDR3 nucleotides read TGCAGTGAGGCGTCACAGTACTATGGCTACACCTTC.

This chain uses TRBV9 with TRBJ2-3; D gene unclear. V lost 0 bases to trimming and J lost 1 base, with 6 bases between them. The V gene's germline CDR1 is SGDLS and CDR2 YYNGEE. The CDR3 spans 14 residues. CDR3 residues: CASSVDVGTDTQYF. CDR3 nucleotides: TGTGCCAGCAGCGTAGACGTCGGCACAGATACGCAGTATTTT.

CDR3 sequence: CASSTRTGFSNQPQHF. The DNA for the CDR3 is TGTGCCAGTAGTACCCGGACAGGGTTCAGCAATCAGCCCCAGCATTTT. The chain uses TRBV19 and TRBJ1-5; 8 bases align to TRBD1. Germline CDR1 is LNHDA and CDR2 is SQIVND (reference sequence). Losses at the gene ends were 4 bases for V and 1 base for J; bases not matched to a gene: 6. This CDR3 is built from 16 residues.

The V and J genes are TRBV30 and TRBJ1-2, with a possible D match to TRBD1 (5 bases). Trimming removed 0 bases at V and 7 bases at J, with 12 bases between. The CDR3 runs 13 residues. From germline, CDR1 is GTSNPN and CDR2 SVGIG (reference sequence). The CDR3 nucleotides are TGTGCCTGGAGTGTATCGGGAGGGGTTGGCTACACCTTC. Protein: CAWSVSGGVGYTF.

The chain links TRBV14 to TRBJ2-7; D not certain. V was clipped by 2 bases and J by 9 bases, with 14 bases between them. This CDR3 is 13 amino acids long. Germline lookup yields CDR1 SGHDN and CDR2 FVKESK. CDR3 DNA: TGTGCCAGCAGCCAATTTTCACTCGGGTTGCAGTACTTC. This translates into CASSQFSLGLQYF.

The V and J genes are TRBV18 and TRBJ2-1, with a possible D match to TRBD2 (5 bases). Germline assignment: CDR1 KGHSH and CDR2 LQKENI. Trimming stripped 3 bases from V and 14 bases from J, with 17 bases between. The CDR3 runs to 13 residues. CDR3 sequence reads: CASSPSDSRREFF. The CDR3 DNA reads as TGTGCCAGCTCACCGTCGGACTCCCGGCGGGAGTTCTTC.

This chain joins TRBV20-1 and TRBJ1-5, with TRBD1 as a possible D gene (6 bases). The CDR3 covers 16 residues. The germline V gene has CDR1 DFQATT and CDR2 SNEGSKA (reference sequence). V dropped 5 bases and J dropped 0 bases, with 17 bases sitting between them. CDR3 nucleotide sequence: TGCAGTGCTCGAGGGGCAGGGGCTAATAGCAATCAGCCCCAGCATTTT. Its protein is CSARGAGANSNQPQHF.

The rearrangement links TRBV13 to TRBJ2-7; D is uncertain. The length of the CDR3 is 12 residues. Germline V gene data show CDR1 as PRHDT and CDR2 as FYEKMQ (reference sequence). Trimming left V 3 bases short and J 3 bases short, with 6 bases between. The CDR3 bases are TGTGCCAGCAGCTTGGGGAACTACGAGCAGTACTTC. Amino acid sequence: CASSLGNYEQYF. Together with reference TRBV13 and TRBJ2-7, the CDR3 gives the full variable domain: AAGVIQSPRHLIKEKRETATLKCYPIPRHDTVYWYQQGPGQDPQFLISFYEKMQSDKGSIPDRFSAQQFSDYHSELNMSSLELGDSALYFCASSLGNYEQYFGPGTRLTVT.

The chain recombines TRBV20-1 with TRBJ2-1; no clear D gene. V was pared by 3 bases and J by 3 bases, with 12 bases between. CDR1 is DFQATT, CDR2 SNEGSKA, per germline (reference sequence). The CDR3 is 14 amino acids. CDR3 nucleotides: TGCAGTGCTAGTGCGCCACATAGCTACAATGAGCAGTTCTTC. Translated, it gives CSASAPHSYNEQFF.